This TCR beta chain derives from a study of molecular identifiers for immune sequencing clone quantification. The CDR3 loop spans 15 amino acids. Trimming shortened V by 0 bases and J by 2 bases, and 9 bases separated the two germline ends. Per germline, CDR1 SGHKS and CDR2 YYEKEE (reference sequence). TCRdb reprocessed the PCR reads with MiXCR, giving one entry per CDR3 protein. Seen here are hundreds of thousands of distinct CDR3 sequences, 25% observed once, and the top ten hold 0.78%. Between roughly 18,000 and 1,100,000 sorted cells, with 10%, 30% or 50% RNA, yielded naive CD8 libraries. Sorting captured naive CD8 T cells as CD8+CD4-CCR7+CD45RA+.

The specimen sequenced was naive CD8+ T cells from blood, with Jurkat cell RNA spiked in. Subset described: FACS-sorted CD8+CD4-CCR7+CD45RA+ naive T cells. V is TRBV5-5 and J is TRBJ1-3; no clear D. The sequence came from a human donor in good health. Some libraries in this study had Jurkat cell RNA spiked in. The CDR3 sequence: CASSLVLGTGNTIYF. Here the CDR3 DNA reads TGTGCCAGCAGCTTGGTTCTGGGAACTGGAAACACCATATATTTT.